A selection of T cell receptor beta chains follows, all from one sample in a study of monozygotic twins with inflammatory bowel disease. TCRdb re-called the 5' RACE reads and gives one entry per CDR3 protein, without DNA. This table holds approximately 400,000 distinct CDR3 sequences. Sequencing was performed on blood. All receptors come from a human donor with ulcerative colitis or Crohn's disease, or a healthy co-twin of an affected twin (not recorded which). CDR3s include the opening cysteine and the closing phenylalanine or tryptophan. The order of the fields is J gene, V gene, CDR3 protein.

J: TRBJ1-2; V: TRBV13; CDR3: CASSFGSTNYGYTF
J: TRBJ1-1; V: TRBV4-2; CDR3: CASSQDTLNTEAFF
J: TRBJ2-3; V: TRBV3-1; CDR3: CASSRSSGRTTDTQYF
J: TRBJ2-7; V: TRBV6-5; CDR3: CASSYRVRDRAFYEQYF
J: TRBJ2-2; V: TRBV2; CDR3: CASKSGSNTGELFF
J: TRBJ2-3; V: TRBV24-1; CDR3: CATSDVLAGESTDTQYF
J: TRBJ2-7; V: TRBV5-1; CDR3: CASSLEGRDFYEQYF
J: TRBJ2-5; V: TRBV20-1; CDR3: CSARRGQKETQYF
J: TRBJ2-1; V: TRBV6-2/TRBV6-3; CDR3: CASSTPWQTYNEQFF
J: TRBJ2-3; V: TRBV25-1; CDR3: CASRSQGVTQYF
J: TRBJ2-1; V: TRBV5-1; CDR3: CASSLAGGGTNEQFF
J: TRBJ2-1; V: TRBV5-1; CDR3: CASSLDIGVENEQFF
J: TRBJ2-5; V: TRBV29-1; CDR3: CSVEDPFAASGGPQETQYF
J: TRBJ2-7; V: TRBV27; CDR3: CASSSLGSSGSSYEQYF
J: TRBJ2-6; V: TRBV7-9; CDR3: CASSLELGANVLTF
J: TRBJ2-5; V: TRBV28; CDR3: CASSQGFEKTQYF
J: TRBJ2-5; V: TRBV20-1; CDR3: CSARDRGYEETQYF
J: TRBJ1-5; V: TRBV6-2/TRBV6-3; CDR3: CASSPRSYSNQPQHF
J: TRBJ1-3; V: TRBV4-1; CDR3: CASSPYPDSSGNTIYF
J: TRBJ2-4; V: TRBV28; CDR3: CASSSLFSGRGNIQYF
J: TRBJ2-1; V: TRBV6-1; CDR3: CASRPDIAGGNNEQFF
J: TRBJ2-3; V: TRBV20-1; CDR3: CSAARSGTDTQYF
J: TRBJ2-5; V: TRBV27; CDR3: CATRDYKSSQYF
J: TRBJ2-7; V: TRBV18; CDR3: CASSPAVAGGPGSYEQYF
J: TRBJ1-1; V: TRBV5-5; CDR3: CASSEGQGAFLGTEAFF
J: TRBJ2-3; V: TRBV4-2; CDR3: CASSQDSQGGRDTQYF
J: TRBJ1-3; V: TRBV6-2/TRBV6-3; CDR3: CASSTGGIRNTIYF
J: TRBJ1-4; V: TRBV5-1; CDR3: CASSLATGTGLEKLFF
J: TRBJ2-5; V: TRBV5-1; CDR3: CASSLDRGRETQYF
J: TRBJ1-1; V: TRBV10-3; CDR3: CAISGRDRAFF
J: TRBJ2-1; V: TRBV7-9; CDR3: CASSTDFAYNEQFF
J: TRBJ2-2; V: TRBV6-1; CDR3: CASSQNRQALNTGELFF
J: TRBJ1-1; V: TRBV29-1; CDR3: CSVGSGSLNTEAFF
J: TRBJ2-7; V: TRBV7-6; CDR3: CASSPAGPSYEQYF
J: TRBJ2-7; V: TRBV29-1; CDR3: CSVELGWREQYF
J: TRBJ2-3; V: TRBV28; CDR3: CASRGTSSTDTQYF
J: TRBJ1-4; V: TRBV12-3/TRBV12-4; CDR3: CASSSLDGHNEKLFF
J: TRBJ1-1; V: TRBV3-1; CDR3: CASSQDDTGWGNTEAFF
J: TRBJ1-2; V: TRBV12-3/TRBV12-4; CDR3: CASSLKVGRTYGYTF
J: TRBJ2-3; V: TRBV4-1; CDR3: CASSQDLPAVLAGGGGDTQYF
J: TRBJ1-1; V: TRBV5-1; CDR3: CASSSWPQGGTEAFF
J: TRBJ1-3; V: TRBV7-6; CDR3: CASSLAASGNTIYF
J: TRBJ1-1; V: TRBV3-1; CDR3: CASSQEQPNTEAFF
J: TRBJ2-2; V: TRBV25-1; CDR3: CASRSRGNQNTGELFF
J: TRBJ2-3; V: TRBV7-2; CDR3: CASSWGGADTQYF
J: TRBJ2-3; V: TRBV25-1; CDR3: CASSEGPQRAADTQYF
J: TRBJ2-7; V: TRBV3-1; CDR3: CASSQVRGDEQYF
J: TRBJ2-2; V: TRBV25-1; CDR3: CASSPPGLGQNTGELFF
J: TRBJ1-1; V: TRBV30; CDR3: CAWSVGRGLNTEAFF
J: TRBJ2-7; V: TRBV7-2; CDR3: CASTKTGNEQYF
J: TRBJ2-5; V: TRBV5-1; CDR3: CASSFRGQETQYF
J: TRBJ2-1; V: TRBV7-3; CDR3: CASSPSGTSGRYNEQFF
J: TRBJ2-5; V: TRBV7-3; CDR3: CASSPGGTGTQYF
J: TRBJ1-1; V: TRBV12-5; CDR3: CASGLHRILVAEAFF
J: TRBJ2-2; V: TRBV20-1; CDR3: CSAIGTSGDANTGELFF
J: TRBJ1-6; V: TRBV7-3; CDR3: CASSQGLENSPLHF